The 31 T cell receptor beta chains below were found in one sample sequenced in a study of identical twins. MiXCR, applied by TCRdb to the 5' RACE reads, yields one record per CDR3 protein. This repertoire shows around 650,000 distinct CDR3 sequences, less than 9% found once; its top ten account for roughly 1.6%. These data were also filed under a second study, of yellow fever vaccine responses in identical twins.

Sequenced sample: PBMCs. The receptors shown here come from a woman between 18 and 30 years old in good health.

This clonotype was seen at least ten times. The chain carries TRBV6-5 and TRBJ1-6; possibly TRBD1 for D (5 bases). The V gene's germline CDR1 is MNHEY and CDR2 SVGAGI. V lost 0 bases to trimming and J lost 10 bases, with 13 bases between them. This CDR3 region has 15 residues. CDR3 nucleotide sequence: TGTGCCAGCAGTTACTCGATTCCGGGGGTCTCACCCCTCCACTTT. It encodes CASSYSIPGVSPLHF.

This clonotype was counted many times. A much larger clonotype is one base distant, so this may be a read error. The chain combines TRBV12-3 or TRBV12-4 with TRBJ2-3; D gene unclear. The CDR3 has 11 amino acids. The V and J ends lost 3 bases and 5 bases respectively, with 3 bases between them. The CDR3 nucleotides read TGTGCCAGCAGTTTCATAGATACGCAGTATTTT. Amino acid sequence: CASSFIDTQYF.

Ten or more counts support this clonotype. The V and J genes are TRBV12-3 or TRBV12-4 and TRBJ1-1; D not resolved. The CDR3 runs to 13 residues. The V end lost 1 base, the J end lost 9 bases, and 12 bases lay between the germline ends. CDR3 nucleotides: TGTGCCAGCAGTTTAGGAACGGTTAAGAAAGCTTTCTTT. As protein: CASSLGTVKKAFF.

This clonotype showed up many times. The V call is TRBV7-2, the J call TRBJ1-2, with a weak D call TRBD1 (5 bases). The CDR3 sequence is 12 residues long. The V gene lost 6 bases and the J gene lost 4 bases, with 9 bases spanning the gap. In germline, CDR1 is SGHTA, CDR2 FQGNSA. CDR3 loop: CASSRQSYGYTF. CDR3 nucleotide sequence: TGTGCCAGCAGTCGACAGAGCTATGGCTACACCTTC.

This clonotype has at least ten counts. The chain links TRBV6-1 to TRBJ1-1; D gene uncertain. This CDR3 comprises 14 residues. Trimming stripped 7 bases from V and 0 bases from J, with 12 bases between. Germline V gene data show CDR1 as MNHNS and CDR2 as SASEGT. CDR3 DNA: TGTGCCAGCACCTTGGCGGGTGTGAACACTGAAGCTTTCTTT. Residues: CASTLAGVNTEAFF.

This clonotype was picked up many times. V usage is TRBV10-3 and J usage is TRBJ2-1, with TRBD2 identical over 10 bases. Germline V gene data show CDR1 as ENHRY and CDR2 as SYGVKD. The ends lost 2 bases at V and 0 bases at J; junction bases unmatched: 4. The CDR3 length is 17 residues. The CDR3 here is CAISERTSGSSYNEQFF. In nucleotides, the CDR3 is TGTGCCATCAGTGAGAGGACTAGCGGTAGCTCCTACAATGAGCAGTTCTTC.

This clonotype was picked up a small number of times. The V and J genes are TRBV12-3 or TRBV12-4 and TRBJ2-3; D is tentatively TRBD1 or TRBD2 (5 bases each). V lost 6 bases and J 2 bases, leaving 24 bases between the germline ends. The CDR3 spans 18 residues. The CDR3 region is CASRVSRWVLGPTDTQYF. The CDR3 DNA follows: TGTGCCAGCAGAGTTTCCCGCTGGGTTTTGGGACCCACAGATACGCAGTATTTT.

Many counts were recorded for this clonotype. This chain joins TRBV20-1 and TRBJ2-2; tentative D call: TRBD1 (6 bases). The length of the CDR3 is 15 residues. V shed 6 bases and J shed 4 bases, with 18 bases lying between them. Germline V gives CDR1 DFQATT, CDR2 SNEGSKA (reference sequence). CDR3 DNA sequence: TGCAGTGCCAGACCATCAGGGGTTGTCACCGGGGAGCTGTTTTTT. This gives the protein CSARPSGVVTGELFF.

This clonotype was seen ten or more times. CDR3 in amino acids: CASSLKRTNGLWTEAFF. The DNA for the CDR3 is TGTGCCAGCAGTCTAAAAAGGACAAACGGGCTGTGGACTGAAGCTTTCTTT. The V call is TRBV12-3 or TRBV12-4, the J call TRBJ1-1; D is perhaps TRBD1 (5 bases). The length of the CDR3 is 17 residues. V was pared by 5 bases and J by 5 bases, with 24 bases between.

J is TRBJ2-3 and V is TRBV29-1; D is ambiguous. The V end lost 3 bases, the J end lost 0 bases, and 7 bases lay between the germline ends. CDR3 size: 13 residues. Germline V gives CDR1 SQVTM, CDR2 ANQGSEA. The CDR3 is CSVDIQSTDTQYF. In nucleotides, the CDR3 is TGCAGCGTTGATATCCAGAGCACAGATACGCAGTATTTT.

In its sample, this clonotype was seen many times. V usage is TRBV12-3 or TRBV12-4 and J usage is TRBJ1-1, with TRBD1 matching over 8 bases. The CDR3 totals 15 residues. V gave up 3 bases and J gave up 0 bases; unmatched junction bases: 3. The CDR3 nucleotides read TGTGCCAGCAGTTTGGGACAGGCGATGAACACTGAAGCTTTCTTT. Encoded protein: CASSLGQAMNTEAFF.

This clonotype appeared many times. The V gene is TRBV10-3, the J gene TRBJ2-1; D is possibly TRBD2 (5 bases). The CDR3 spans 15 residues. V lost 6 bases and J lost 6, with 18 bases in between. CDR1 ENHRY and CDR2 SYGVKD come from the germline V gene. The CDR3: CAISESGRNSNEQFF. CDR3 nucleotide sequence: TGTGCCATCAGCGAAAGCGGCAGGAACAGCAATGAGCAGTTCTTC.

This chain links TRBV5-1 with TRBJ2-2; D is unresolved. The germline V gene encodes CDR1 SGHRS and CDR2 YFSETQ. This CDR3 spans 14 amino acids. V lost 0 bases to trimming and J lost 4 bases, with 7 bases between them. CDR3 sequence (DNA): TGCGCCAGCAGCTTGGGATCTAGCACCGGGGAGCTGTTTTTT. This sequence encodes CASSLGSSTGELFF.

This clonotype was picked up many times. The gene calls are TRBV29-1 and TRBJ2-1; D call uncertain. The CDR3 totals 14 residues. Germline V CDR1 and CDR2: SQVTM, ANQGSEA. V dropped 1 base and J dropped 8 bases, with 15 bases sitting between them. CDR3 residues: CSVEAGWDSYEQFF. The CDR3 DNA sequence: TGCAGCGTTGAAGCAGGTTGGGATTCTTATGAGCAGTTCTTC.

This clonotype turned up a few times. The CDR3 here is CASSARDGSSYEQYF. CDR3 DNA sequence: TGCGCCAGCAGCGCCCGGGACGGGAGCTCCTACGAGCAGTACTTC. This chain links TRBV5-1 with TRBJ2-7; tentative D call: TRBD2 (6 bases). This CDR3 spans 15 amino acids. The V gene's germline CDR1 is SGHRS and CDR2 YFSETQ. With 4 bases removed from V and 0 bases from J, the gap between germline ends came to 14 bases.

This clonotype showed up many times. The rearrangement joins TRBV5-1 to TRBJ2-2, with 9 nucleotides matching TRBD2. J lost 4 bases, V lost 0 bases, and 4 bases had no gene match. Germline assignment: CDR1 SGHRS and CDR2 YFSETQ. The CDR3 has 16 amino acids. This CDR3 reads CASSLALAGTTGELFF. DNA for the CDR3: TGCGCCAGCAGCTTGGCTCTAGCGGGGACCACCGGGGAGCTGTTTTTT.

This clonotype was detected ten times or more. This chain connects TRBV11-2 to TRBJ2-2, with D maybe TRBD1 (5 bases). Germline CDR1 reads SGHAT; CDR2 reads FQNNGV. Trimming pared 2 bases from V and 6 bases from J, leaving 19 bases between. The CDR3 consists of 17 residues. The CDR3 DNA follows: TGTGCCAGCAGCTTAAGTGTCGGACACTCAAGGCCCGGGGAGCTGTTTTTT. Protein sequence: CASSLSVGHSRPGELFF. Full variable domain (rest looked up from reference TRBV11-2 and TRBJ2-2): EAGVAQSPRYKIIEKRQSVAFWCNPISGHATLYWYQQILGQGPKLLIQFQNNGVVDDSQLPKDRFSAERLKGVDSTLKIQPAKLEDSAVYLCASSLSVGHSRPGELFFGEGSRLTVL.

This clonotype has only a few counts. The V and J genes are TRBV20-1 and TRBJ2-7, with D perhaps given as TRBD1 or TRBD2 (5 bases each). V shed 4 bases and J shed 2 bases, with 15 bases lying between them. The germline gives CDR1 DFQATT, CDR2 SNEGSKA (reference sequence). This CDR3 has 14 residues. As DNA, the CDR3 is TGCAGTGCTATACGGGACCCCCTAACCTACGAGCAGTACGTC. This gives the protein CSAIRDPLTYEQYV.

CDR3 DNA: TGTGCCAGCACAGGCATGGAAAAACTGTTTTTT. Residues: CASTGMEKLFF. V gene TRBV12-3 or TRBV12-4 combines with J gene TRBJ1-4; D gene ambiguous. The CDR3 contains 11 residues. Trimming took 7 bases from V and 8 from J, leaving 8 bases between them.

This clonotype was recorded a few times. CDR3 residues: CASIPVTGRGTYEQYF. The CDR3 DNA reads TGTGCCAGCATCCCCGTGACAGGTCGAGGGACCTACGAGCAGTACTTC. V gene TRBV28 combines with J gene TRBJ2-7, with D perhaps TRBD1 (6 bases). The CDR3 has 16 amino acids. From germline, CDR1 is MDHEN and CDR2 SYDVKM. The V end was cut by 7 bases, the J end by 2 bases, with 21 bases between.

This clonotype was seen a handful of times. The chain employs TRBV6-1 and TRBJ2-7; 10 nucleotides line up with TRBD2. After removal of 3 bases from V and 4 bases from J, the junction contained 3 bases not matched to a gene. The CDR3 has 14 residues. The V gene's germline CDR1 is MNHNS and CDR2 SASEGT. The CDR3 protein is CASSEGSGRYEQYF. CDR3 nucleotides: TGTGCCAGCAGTGAGGGTAGCGGGAGGTACGAGCAGTACTTC.

This clonotype was observed many times. CDR3 sequence reads: CASSTGLAGVYEQYF. In DNA, the CDR3 is TGTGCCAGCAGCACAGGACTAGCGGGAGTCTACGAGCAGTACTTC. The chain is built from TRBV28 and TRBJ2-7, with TRBD2 identical over 13 bases. This CDR3 comprises 15 residues. V gave up 6 bases and J gave up 3 bases; unmatched junction bases: 5. Germline V lookup: CDR1 MDHEN, CDR2 SYDVKM.

The V and J genes are TRBV29-1 and TRBJ2-3, with D tentatively TRBD2 (5 bases). V was pared by 5 bases and J by 5 bases, with 11 bases between. CDR1 and CDR2 from the germline V gene are SQVTM and ANQGSEA. This CDR3 region has 12 residues. For the CDR3, the DNA is TGCAGCGTTTTGGCTGGAGGAGATACGCAGTATTTT. This codes for CSVLAGGDTQYF.

The V and J genes are TRBV7-9 and TRBJ2-5; D not certain. The V end lost 5 bases, the J end lost 5 bases, and 12 bases lay between the germline ends. This CDR3 has 13 amino acids. CDR1 is SEHNR, CDR2 FQNEAQ, per germline (reference sequence). CDR3 sequence: CASSRSAGETQYF. The CDR3 DNA sequence: TGTGCCAGCAGCAGATCCGCTGGGGAGACCCAGTACTTC.

The chain joins TRBV20-1 to TRBJ1-6; unclear D gene. CDR1 DFQATT and CDR2 SNEGSKA come from the germline V gene (reference sequence). V lost 2 bases, J lost 0 bases, and 8 bases lay in between. The CDR3 contains 15 residues. The CDR3 protein is CSARIRGSYNSPLHF. For the CDR3, the DNA is TGCAGTGCTAGAATCCGGGGCTCCTATAATTCACCCCTCCACTTT.

This clonotype was picked up many times. The chain has TRBV5-1 and TRBJ2-5; the D is unclear. From germline, CDR1 is SGHRS and CDR2 YFSETQ. Deletions cut 7 bases from V and 0 bases from J, with 10 bases between. The CDR3 is made up of 13 amino acids. CDR3 in amino acids: CASQARDQETQYF. In DNA form, the CDR3 reads TGCGCCAGCCAAGCCCGGGACCAAGAGACCCAGTACTTC.

This chain connects TRBV5-1 to TRBJ2-7; TRBD1 is a possible D gene (6 bases). Germline V lookup: CDR1 SGHRS, CDR2 YFSETQ. The length of the CDR3 is 15 residues. V was shortened by 3 bases and J by 5 bases, with 18 bases between the two germline ends. CDR3 coding DNA: TGCGCCAGCAGCTCACCGGGACACGAAACGGACGAGCAGTACTTC. As protein: CASSSPGHETDEQYF. Variable domain in full (rest from reference TRBV5-1 and TRBJ2-7): KAGVTQTPRYLIKTRGQQVTLSCSPISGHRSVSWYQQTPGQGLQFLFEYFSETQRNKGNFPGRFSGRQFSNSRSEMNVSTLELGDSALYLCASSSPGHETDEQYFGPGTRLTVT.

At least ten counts were recorded for this clonotype. V usage is TRBV24-1 and J usage is TRBJ2-5; 9 nucleotides align to TRBD1. J gave up 0 bases and V 7 bases, and 5 bases lay outside the gene matches. CDR1 is KGHDR and CDR2 is SFDVKD in the germline V gene. The CDR3 spans 15 residues. CDR3 coding DNA: TGTGCCACCAGCCCCGGGACAGGGTACCAAGAGACCCAGTACTTC. As protein: CATSPGTGYQETQYF.

This clonotype was picked up many times. The chain joins TRBV11-3 to TRBJ1-1; no reliable D call. Per germline, CDR1 SGHNT and CDR2 YENEEA. This CDR3 is built from 13 residues. Trimming removed 7 bases at V and 0 bases at J, with 9 bases between. This chain's CDR3 is CASIDQLNTEAFF. In DNA form, the CDR3 reads TGTGCCAGCATCGATCAGCTGAACACTGAAGCTTTCTTT.

A few counts support this clonotype. The chain employs TRBV7-2 and TRBJ2-1, with 10 nucleotides matching TRBD1. V shed 5 bases, J shed 3 bases, and the junction held 4 bases outside the gene matches. CDR1 and CDR2 from the germline V gene are SGHTA and FQGNSA. The CDR3 has 15 residues. As DNA, the CDR3 is TGTGCCAGCAGCCACGGGACAGGGGTCTACAATGAGCAGTTCTTC. This translates into CASSHGTGVYNEQFF.

This clonotype was seen repeatedly, ten times or more. The CDR3 protein is CSARESGKAYEQYF. In DNA form, the CDR3 reads TGCAGTGCTAGGGAAAGCGGGAAGGCCTACGAGCAGTACTTC. This chain links TRBV20-1 with TRBJ2-7; 7 bases are a match to TRBD2. J lost 2 bases, V lost 3 bases, and 7 bases had no gene match. The V gene's germline CDR1 is DFQATT and CDR2 SNEGSKA (reference sequence). This CDR3 is built from 14 residues.